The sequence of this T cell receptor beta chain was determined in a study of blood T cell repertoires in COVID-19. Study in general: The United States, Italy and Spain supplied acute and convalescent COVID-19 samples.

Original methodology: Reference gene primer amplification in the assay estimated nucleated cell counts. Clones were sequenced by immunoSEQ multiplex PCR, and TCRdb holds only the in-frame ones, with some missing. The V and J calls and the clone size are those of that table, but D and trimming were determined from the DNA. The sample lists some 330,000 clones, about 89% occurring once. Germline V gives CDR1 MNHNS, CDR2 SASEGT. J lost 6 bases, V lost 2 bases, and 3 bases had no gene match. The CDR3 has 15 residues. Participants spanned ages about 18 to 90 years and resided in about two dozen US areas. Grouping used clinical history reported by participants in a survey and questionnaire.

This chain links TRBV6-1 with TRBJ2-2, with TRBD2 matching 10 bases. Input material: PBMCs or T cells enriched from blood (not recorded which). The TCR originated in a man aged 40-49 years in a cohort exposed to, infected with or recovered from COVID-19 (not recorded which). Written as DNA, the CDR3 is TGTGCCAGCAGTGAACTAGCGGGAGTTCCCGGGGAGCTGTTTTTT. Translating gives CASSELAGVPGELFF.